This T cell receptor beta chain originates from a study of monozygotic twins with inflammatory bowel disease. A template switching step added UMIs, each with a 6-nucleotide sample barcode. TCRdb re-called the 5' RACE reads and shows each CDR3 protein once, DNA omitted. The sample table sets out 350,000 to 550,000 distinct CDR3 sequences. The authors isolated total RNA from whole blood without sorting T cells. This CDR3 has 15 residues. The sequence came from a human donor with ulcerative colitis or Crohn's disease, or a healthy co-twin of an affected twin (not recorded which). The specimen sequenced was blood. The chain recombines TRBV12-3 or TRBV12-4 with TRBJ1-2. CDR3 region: CASSSLAGQPYGYTF.